Detailed here is one T cell receptor (beta chain). What it recognizes is unknown. The sample is drawn from a study of T cell repertoires in cytomegalovirus infection. Trimming left V 1 base short and J 1 base short, with 10 bases between. CDR3 length: 16 residues. Germline-derived CDR1 and CDR2 are LGHDT and YNNKEL (reference sequence). TCRdb re-called the reads through MiXCR, storing one row per CDR3 protein. The data show approximately 260,000 distinct CDR3 sequences, 22% seen once. The receptor was derived from a human donor in good health (CMV status not recorded). Some clones in this sample may be carry-over from other donors' samples. The sequencing here drew on cultured PBMCs, taken from culture after CMV antigen stimulation. This sequence joins TRBV3-1 and TRBJ2-2; the D is unclear. The CDR3 coding sequence is TGTGCCAGCAGCCAAGCGCGATCTATGAACACCGGGGAGCTGTTTTTT. This encodes CASSQARSMNTGELFF.